This entry lists 22 T cell receptor beta chains sequenced from one sample in a study of cytomegalovirus exposure and HLA in healthy donors. In the PCR, 60 Vbeta and 13 Jbeta primers were used. The protocol was immunoSEQ multiplex PCR, while the TCRdb copy is restricted to in-frame clones and leaves out a portion. The repertoire holds about 270,000 clones, with around 66% as singletons. Sequenced input: PBMCs. The receptor set was obtained from a female donor in good health and CMV-seronegative.

J is TRBJ2-6 and V is TRBV10-3; 10 nucleotides line up with TRBD2. Trimming at V came to 2 bases and at J to 1 base, leaving 2 bases not matched to a gene. Germline V CDR1 and CDR2: ENHRY, SYGVKD. This CDR3 has 17 amino acids. CDR3 nucleotides: TGTGCCATCAGTGAGCTTAGCGGGAGGTCTGGGGCCAACGTCCTGACTTTC. It is translated as CAISELSGRSGANVLTF.

The chain is built from TRBV2 and TRBJ1-5, with D possibly TRBD1 on 5 matching bases. V was shortened by 10 bases and J by 6 bases, with 16 bases between the two germline ends. The CDR3 covers 13 residues. Germline CDR1 and CDR2: SNHLY and FYNNEI. CDR3 in DNA: TGTGCCAACGTCAGGGAGGTGTCTCAGCCCCAGCATTTT. This codes for CANVREVSQPQHF.

The V call is TRBV19, the J call TRBJ2-7; 10 bases line up with TRBD1. The CDR3 sequence is 15 residues long. Germline V gene sequence: CDR1 LNHDA, CDR2 SQIVND (reference sequence). With 6 bases clipped from V and 0 bases from J, the junction kept 5 bases outside the gene matches. CDR3 bases: TGTGCCAGTAGCCAGACAGGGGGCGACTCCTACGAGCAGTACTTC. Its protein is CASSQTGGDSYEQYF.

The chain carries TRBV27 and TRBJ2-1, with 8 bases fitting TRBD2. Germline CDR1 and CDR2: MNHEY and SMNVEV (reference sequence). Trimming at V came to 0 bases and at J to 8 bases, leaving 9 bases not matched to a gene. The length of the CDR3 is 16 residues. CDR3 in amino acids: CASSLSVGRAIDEQFF. CDR3 nucleotide sequence: TGTGCCAGCAGTTTATCGGTCGGGAGGGCAATTGATGAGCAGTTCTTC.

This clone was counted between two and nine times. The CDR3 is CASSLRVPGRNQPQHF. The CDR3 DNA sequence: TGTGCCAGCAGCTTACGCGTGCCAGGGCGCAATCAGCCCCAGCATTTT. The J gene is TRBJ1-5, the V gene TRBV7-8; D is perhaps TRBD1 (5 bases). The CDR3 is 16 amino acids. Germline lookup yields CDR1 SGHVS and CDR2 FQNEAQ. The V end lost 2 bases, the J end lost 2 bases, and 13 bases lay between the germline ends.

The V call is TRBV21-1, the J call TRBJ1-1; TRBD1, the table's D call, lacks a check against the DNA. TRBV21-1 is marked as a pseudogene. The CDR3 has 13 residues. CDR3 residues: CARSRGGNTEAFF. CDR3 nucleotides: TGTGCCCGCTCACGAGGGGGGAACACTGAAGCTTTCTTT.

This clone was seen a few times. The chain links TRBV7-2 to TRBJ2-7; 9 bases are a match to TRBD2. V dropped 1 base and J dropped 3; count of bases not matched to a gene: 7. The CDR3 sequence is 16 residues long. Germline V gene sequence: CDR1 SGHTA, CDR2 FQGNSA. CDR3 nucleotides: TGTGCCAGCAGCTTAGGAGGGATACTAGCGGGCTACGAGCAGTACTTC. This gives the protein CASSLGGILAGYEQYF.

The chain uses TRBV2 and TRBJ2-6, with 13 bases identical to TRBD2. The CDR3 contains 19 residues. Per the germline V gene, CDR1 is SNHLY and CDR2 is FYNNEI. V trimming: 4 bases; J trimming: 4 bases; junction bases outside the gene matches: 10. Written as DNA, the CDR3 is TGTGCCAGCAGTGGTTCTAGACTAGCGGGAGGAGGGGGGGCCAACGTCCTGACTTTC. Protein: CASSGSRLAGGGGANVLTF. Full variable domain (outside the CDR3, taken from reference TRBV2 and TRBJ2-6): EPEVTQTPSHQVTQMGQEVILRCVPISNHLYFYWYRQILGQKVEFLVSFYNNEISEKSEIFDDQFSVERPDGSNFTLKIRSTKLEDSAMYFCASSGSRLAGGGGANVLTFGAGSRLTVL.

The chain is built from TRBV5-4 and TRBJ2-7, with D perhaps matching TRBD1 (5 bases). Germline V gene sequence: CDR1 SGHNT, CDR2 YYREEE (reference sequence). Trimming left V 0 bases short and J 6 bases short, with 16 bases between. This CDR3 region has 15 residues. Written as DNA, the CDR3 is TGTGCCAGCAGCTTGGCTGAGCAGGGAAGAGGCGAGCAGTACTTC. Protein: CASSLAEQGRGEQYF.

The rearrangement links TRBV29-1 to TRBJ2-3, with D maybe TRBD1 (6 bases). The CDR3 is 15 residues long. Germline V gene data show CDR1 as SQVTM and CDR2 as ANQGSEA. V was shortened by 6 bases and J by 2 bases, with 18 bases between the two germline ends. As DNA, the CDR3 is TGCAGCGTAGATAGAAGGAACAGGGTCACAGATACGCAGTATTTT. It encodes CSVDRRNRVTDTQYF.

The chain combines TRBV9 with TRBJ1-1; D is possibly TRBD1 (6 bases). V lost 4 bases and J lost 3, with 22 bases in between. The CDR3 consists of 17 residues. Per germline, CDR1 SGDLS and CDR2 YYNGEE. Here the CDR3 DNA reads TGTGCCAGCAGCTCCCGGGACAAAGCTGGGGGATACACTGAAGCTTTCTTT. Its translation: CASSSRDKAGGYTEAFF. Drawing the rest from reference TRBV9 and TRBJ1-1, the complete variable domain is DSGVTQTPKHLITATGQRVTLRCSPRSGDLSVYWYQQSLDQGLQFLIQYYNGEERAKGNILERFSAQQFPDLHSELNLSSLELGDSALYFCASSSRDKAGGYTEAFFGQGTRLTVV.

This chain uses TRBV5-6 with TRBJ1-1; no reliable D call. There are 12 residues in the CDR3. Trimming removed 3 bases at V and 8 bases at J, with 11 bases between. In germline, CDR1 is SGHDT, CDR2 YYEEEE. DNA for the CDR3: TGTGCCAGCAGCTCTTTAACAATGGAAGCTTTCTTT. Translating it yields CASSSLTMEAFF.

This clone occurred a few times. This chain uses TRBV5-4 with TRBJ2-7, with 9 bases lining up with TRBD2. This CDR3 spans 16 amino acids. V lost 1 base, J lost 4 bases, and 9 bases stayed unmatched. CDR1 is SGHNT and CDR2 is YYREEE in the germline V gene (reference sequence). The CDR3 loop reads CASSLSGGRAGYEQYF. In DNA, the CDR3 is TGTGCCAGCAGCTTGTCTGGCGGGAGGGCTGGGTACGAGCAGTACTTC.

The V call is TRBV30, the J call TRBJ2-7, with 13 bases matching TRBD2. Germline CDR1 is GTSNPN and CDR2 is SVGIG (reference sequence). V gave up 0 bases and J gave up 0 bases; unmatched junction bases: 2. The CDR3 runs 16 residues. The CDR3 is CAWSVRTSGSSYEQYF. For the CDR3, the DNA is TGTGCCTGGAGTGTGCGGACTAGCGGGAGCTCCTACGAGCAGTACTTC. The full variable domain, completed using reference TRBV30 and TRBJ2-7, is SQTIHQWPATLVQPVGSPLSLECTVEGTSNPNLYWYRQAAGRGLQLLFYSVGIGQISSEVPQNLSASRPQDRQFILSSKKLLLSDSGFYLCAWSVRTSGSSYEQYFGPGTRLTVT.

The J gene is TRBJ2-1, the V gene TRBV19; D gene ambiguous. CDR3 size: 13 residues. Germline CDR1 LNHDA, CDR2 SQIVND (reference sequence). V was pared by 1 base and J by 6 bases, with 7 bases between. This chain's CDR3 is CASSIGLRNEQFF. In nucleotides, the CDR3 is TGTGCCAGTAGTATAGGGTTGCGCAATGAGCAGTTCTTC.

Points on this clone: At one end the junction does not follow the germline gene, possibly because of a read error. The rearrangement joins TRBV4-1 to TRBJ2-4; weak D call: TRBD1 (5 bases). Per the germline V gene, CDR1 is MGHRA and CDR2 is YSYEKL. The CDR3 sequence is 16 residues long. The CDR3 spells CAGSRAGILAKNIQYF. The CDR3, as DNA: TGCGCCGGCAGTAGAGCAGGGATACTAGCCAAAAACATTCAGTACTTC.

The sample holds a few counts of this clone. The V and J genes are TRBV5-1 and TRBJ1-3; 9 nucleotides match TRBD1. The CDR3 contains 16 residues. Trimming cost V 0 bases and J 3 bases; bases outside gene matches: 4. Per the germline V gene, CDR1 is SGHRS and CDR2 is YFSETQ. The CDR3 spells CASSLAGTGYGNTIYF. The CDR3 region has the DNA TGCGCCAGCAGCTTGGCCGGGACAGGGTATGGAAACACCATATATTTT.

The rearrangement joins TRBV9 to TRBJ2-2, with TRBD2 matching 8 bases. CDR1 is SGDLS and CDR2 is YYNGEE in the germline V gene. The CDR3 contains 18 residues. With 2 bases clipped from V and 4 bases from J, the junction kept 13 bases outside the gene matches. CDR3 loop: CASSVGHAGGLVTGELFF. The CDR3 DNA follows: TGTGCCAGCAGCGTGGGCCATGCGGGGGGACTAGTCACCGGGGAGCTGTTTTTT.

This clone showed up just once. The genes are TRBV27 and TRBJ1-1; 8 bases match TRBD1. Unmatched junction bases numbered 6, after V lost 5 bases and J lost 4 bases. In germline, CDR1 is MNHEY, CDR2 SMNVEV (reference sequence). This CDR3 region has 14 residues. The CDR3 nucleotides read TGTGCCAGCAGTCTCCGACAGGGGAGCACTGAAGCTTTCTTT. This translates into CASSLRQGSTEAFF.

The chain uses TRBV15 and TRBJ2-2; a weak D match, TRBD2 (5 bases). CDR1 is LNHNV, CDR2 YYDKDF, per germline (reference sequence). The CDR3 runs 17 residues. V lost 0 bases to trimming and J lost 1 base, with 12 bases between them. The CDR3 coding sequence is TGTGCCACCAGCAGAGATGTCCCTAGCAGGAACACCGGGGAGCTGTTTTTT. Protein product: CATSRDVPSRNTGELFF.

This clone has only one observation. The rearrangement links TRBV21-1 to TRBJ2-7; whether TRBD2, the table's D call, matches the DNA was not checked. TRBV21-1 is designated a pseudogene. This CDR3 has 15 residues. The CDR3 spells CASRKPVSGDPKQYF. The CDR3 coding sequence is TGTGCCAGCAGGAAACCGGTTAGCGGGGACCCGAAGCAGTACTTC.

V and J are TRBV27 and TRBJ2-1, with D possibly matching TRBD2 (5 bases). Germline V gives CDR1 MNHEY, CDR2 SMNVEV (reference sequence). The CDR3 is 13 amino acids. V lost 5 bases and J 8 bases, leaving 13 bases between the germline ends. The CDR3 reads CASSEASTYEQFF. CDR3 in DNA: TGTGCCAGCAGTGAGGCTAGCACCTATGAGCAGTTCTTC.